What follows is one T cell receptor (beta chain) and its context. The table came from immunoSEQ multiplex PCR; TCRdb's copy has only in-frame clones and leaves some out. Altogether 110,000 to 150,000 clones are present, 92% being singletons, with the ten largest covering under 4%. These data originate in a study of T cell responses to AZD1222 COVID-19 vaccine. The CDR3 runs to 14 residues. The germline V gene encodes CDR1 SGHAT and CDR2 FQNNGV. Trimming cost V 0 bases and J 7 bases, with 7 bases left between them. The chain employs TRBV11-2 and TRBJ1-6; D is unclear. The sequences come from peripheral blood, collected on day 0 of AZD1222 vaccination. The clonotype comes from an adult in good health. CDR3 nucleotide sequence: TGTGCCAGCAGCTTAGAATACAAGAATTCACCCCTCCACTTT. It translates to CASSLEYKNSPLHF.